This T cell receptor (beta chain) was captured by sequencing in a study of cytomegalovirus exposure and HLA in healthy donors. Whole-study context: In a previous analysis, about 100 million unique TCR beta sequences were found from approximately 180 million T cells. Study results and limitations: Per published accounts, TCR beta sequences correctly predicted the HLA-A and HLA-B alleles of most subjects.

Germline V gene data show CDR1 as MGHDK and CDR2 as SYGVNS. This CDR3 has 15 residues. V lost 1 base, J lost 1 base, and 2 bases stayed unmatched. A note on this clone: What it binds is not known.

Amplification used 60 Vbeta primers and 13 Jbeta primers. The table came from immunoSEQ multiplex PCR; TCRdb's copy has only in-frame clones and leaves some out. This sample has around 300,000 clones, with around two thirds found just once. Regarding donors, all were healthy bone marrow donors. The chain joins TRBV25-1 to TRBJ2-7, with TRBD1 matching over 9 bases. The receptor's source is a female donor in good health and CMV-seronegative. Sequenced sample: PBMCs. The CDR3 is CASSESGTGSYEQYF. CDR3 nucleotide sequence: TGTGCCAGCAGTGAATCTGGGACAGGGTCCTACGAGCAGTACTTC.